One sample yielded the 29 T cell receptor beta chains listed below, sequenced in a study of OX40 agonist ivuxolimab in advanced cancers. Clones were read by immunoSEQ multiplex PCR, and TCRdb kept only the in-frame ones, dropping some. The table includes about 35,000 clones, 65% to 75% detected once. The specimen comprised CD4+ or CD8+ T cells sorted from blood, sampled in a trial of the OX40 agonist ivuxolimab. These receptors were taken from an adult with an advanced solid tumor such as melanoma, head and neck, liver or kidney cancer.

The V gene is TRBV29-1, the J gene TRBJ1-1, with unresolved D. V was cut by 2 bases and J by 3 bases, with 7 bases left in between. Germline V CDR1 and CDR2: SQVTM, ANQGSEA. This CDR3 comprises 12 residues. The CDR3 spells CSVENFDTEAFF. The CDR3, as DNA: TGCAGCGTTGAAAATTTCGACACTGAAGCTTTCTTT.

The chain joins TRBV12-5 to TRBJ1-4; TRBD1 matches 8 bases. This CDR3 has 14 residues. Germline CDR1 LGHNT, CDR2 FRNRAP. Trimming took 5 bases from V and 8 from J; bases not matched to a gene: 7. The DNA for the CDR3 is TGTGCTAGTGGTATCGGACAGGGCCGCGAAAAACTGTTTTTT. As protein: CASGIGQGREKLFF.

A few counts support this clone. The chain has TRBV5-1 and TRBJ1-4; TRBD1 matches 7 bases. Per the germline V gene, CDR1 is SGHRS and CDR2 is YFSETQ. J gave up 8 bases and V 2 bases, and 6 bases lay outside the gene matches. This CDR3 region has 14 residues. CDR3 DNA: TGCGCCAGCAGCTTCGAACAGGGGACCGAAAAACTGTTTTTT. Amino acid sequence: CASSFEQGTEKLFF.

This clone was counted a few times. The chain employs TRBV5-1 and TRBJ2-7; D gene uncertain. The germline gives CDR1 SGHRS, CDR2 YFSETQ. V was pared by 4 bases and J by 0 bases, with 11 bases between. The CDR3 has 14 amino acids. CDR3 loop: CASSKAESSYEQYF. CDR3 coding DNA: TGCGCCAGCAGCAAGGCCGAAAGCTCCTACGAGCAGTACTTC.

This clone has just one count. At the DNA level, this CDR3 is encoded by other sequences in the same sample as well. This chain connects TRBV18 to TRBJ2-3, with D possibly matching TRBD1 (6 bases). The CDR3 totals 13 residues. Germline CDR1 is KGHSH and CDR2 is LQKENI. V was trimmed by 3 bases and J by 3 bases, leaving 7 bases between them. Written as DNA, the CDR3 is TGTGCCAGCTCACCCCAGGGGACAGATACGCAGTATTTT. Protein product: CASSPQGTDTQYF.

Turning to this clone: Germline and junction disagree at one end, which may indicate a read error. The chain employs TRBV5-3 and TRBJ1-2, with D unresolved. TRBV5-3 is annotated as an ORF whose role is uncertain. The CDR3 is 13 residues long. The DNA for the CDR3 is TGTGCCAGAAGCTTGGCCTGTTGGGGAGGCTCCACCTTC. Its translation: CARSLACWGGSTF.

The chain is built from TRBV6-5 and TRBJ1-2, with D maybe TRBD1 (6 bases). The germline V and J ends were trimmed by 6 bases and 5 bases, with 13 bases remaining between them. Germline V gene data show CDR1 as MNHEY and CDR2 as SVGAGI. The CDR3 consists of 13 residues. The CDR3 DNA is TGTGCCAGCAGGAGCTGGGGGGCTTATGGCTACACCTTC. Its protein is CASRSWGAYGYTF.

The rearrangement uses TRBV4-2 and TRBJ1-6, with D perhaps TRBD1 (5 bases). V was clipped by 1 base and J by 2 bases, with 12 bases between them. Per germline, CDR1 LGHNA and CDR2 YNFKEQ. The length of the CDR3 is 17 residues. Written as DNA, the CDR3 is TGTGCCAGCAGCCAAGGCGGGGGGTTGGCCTATAATTCACCCCTCCACTTT. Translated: CASSQGGGLAYNSPLHF.

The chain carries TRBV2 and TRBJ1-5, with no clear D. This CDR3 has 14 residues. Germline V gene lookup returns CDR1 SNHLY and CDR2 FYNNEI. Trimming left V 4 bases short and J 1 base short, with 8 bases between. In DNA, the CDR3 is TGTGCCAGCAGTGGAATGGGAAGCAATCAGCCCCAGCATTTT. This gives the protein CASSGMGSNQPQHF. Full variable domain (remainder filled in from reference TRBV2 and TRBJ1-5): EPEVTQTPSHQVTQMGQEVILRCVPISNHLYFYWYRQILGQKVEFLVSFYNNEISEKSEIFDDQFSVERPDGSNFTLKIRSTKLEDSAMYFCASSGMGSNQPQHFGDGTRLSIL.

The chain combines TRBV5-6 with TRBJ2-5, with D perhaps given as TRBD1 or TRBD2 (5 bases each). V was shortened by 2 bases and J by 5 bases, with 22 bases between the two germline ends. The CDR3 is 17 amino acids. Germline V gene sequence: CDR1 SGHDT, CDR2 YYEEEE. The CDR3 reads CASSFFQLPGSGETQYF. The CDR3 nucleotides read TGTGCCAGCAGCTTTTTTCAATTGCCAGGGTCGGGGGAGACCCAGTACTTC. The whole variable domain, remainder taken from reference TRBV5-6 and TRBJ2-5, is DAGVTQSPTHLIKTRGQQVTLRCSPKSGHDTVSWYQQALGQGPQFIFQYYEEEERQRGNFPDRFSGHQFPNYSSELNVNALLLGDSALYLCASSFFQLPGSGETQYFGPGTRLLVL.

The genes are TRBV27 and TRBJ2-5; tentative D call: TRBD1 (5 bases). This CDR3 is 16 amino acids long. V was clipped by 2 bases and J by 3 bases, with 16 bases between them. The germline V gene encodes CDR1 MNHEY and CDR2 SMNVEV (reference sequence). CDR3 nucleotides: TGTGCCAGCAGTTTAAACAGGCTAGGAGTGGAAGAGACCCAGTACTTC. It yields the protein CASSLNRLGVEETQYF.

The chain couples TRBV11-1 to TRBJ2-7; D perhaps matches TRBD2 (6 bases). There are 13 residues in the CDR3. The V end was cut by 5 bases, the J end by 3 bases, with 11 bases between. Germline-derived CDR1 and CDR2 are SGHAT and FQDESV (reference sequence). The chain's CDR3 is CASSPLGGYEQYF. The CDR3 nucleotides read TGTGCCAGCAGCCCCCTCGGGGGCTACGAGCAGTACTTC.

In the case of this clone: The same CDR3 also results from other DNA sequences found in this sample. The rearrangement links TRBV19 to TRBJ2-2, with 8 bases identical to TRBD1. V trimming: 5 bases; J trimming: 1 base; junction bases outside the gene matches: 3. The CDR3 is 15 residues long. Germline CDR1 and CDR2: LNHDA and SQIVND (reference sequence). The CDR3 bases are TGTGCCAGTAGTCCCGGGACAGGGAACACCGGGGAGCTGTTTTTT. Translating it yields CASSPGTGNTGELFF.

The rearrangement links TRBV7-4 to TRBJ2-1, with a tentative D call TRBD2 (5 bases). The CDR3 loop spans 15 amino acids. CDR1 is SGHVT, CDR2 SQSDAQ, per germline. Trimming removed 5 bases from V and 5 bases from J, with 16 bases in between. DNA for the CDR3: TGTGCCAGCAGCGCCCTTCGAGGGATCCACAATGAGCAGTTCTTC. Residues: CASSALRGIHNEQFF.

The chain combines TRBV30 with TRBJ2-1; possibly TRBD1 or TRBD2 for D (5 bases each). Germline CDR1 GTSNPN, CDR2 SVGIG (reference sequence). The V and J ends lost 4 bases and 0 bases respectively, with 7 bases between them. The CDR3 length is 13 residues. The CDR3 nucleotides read TGTGCCTGGACAGGGAGCTCCTACAATGAGCAGTTCTTC. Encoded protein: CAWTGSSYNEQFF. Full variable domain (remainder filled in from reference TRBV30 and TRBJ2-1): SQTIHQWPATLVQPVGSPLSLECTVEGTSNPNLYWYRQAAGRGLQLLFYSVGIGQISSEVPQNLSASRPQDRQFILSSKKLLLSDSGFYLCAWTGSSYNEQFFGPGTRLTVL.

The CDR3 coding sequence is TGTGCCATCAGCGGGGGAACAGATACGCAGTATTTT. Encoded protein: CAISGGTDTQYF. The V call is TRBV10-3, the J call TRBJ2-3, with D maybe TRBD2 (6 bases). The germline CDR1 and CDR2 sequences are ENHRY and SYGVKD. Trimming took 6 bases from V and 3 from J, leaving 7 bases between them. This CDR3 spans 12 amino acids.

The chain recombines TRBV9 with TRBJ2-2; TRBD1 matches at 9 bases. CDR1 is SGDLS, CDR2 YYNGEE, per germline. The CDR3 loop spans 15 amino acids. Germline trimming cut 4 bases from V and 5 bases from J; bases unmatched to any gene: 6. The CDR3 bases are TGTGCCAGCAGCCCCTGGGACAGGGCGACCGGGGAGCTGTTTTTT. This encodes CASSPWDRATGELFF.

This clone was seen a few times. The CDR3 loop reads CASSVGQGIQPQHF. The CDR3 coding sequence is TGTGCCAGCAGCGTAGGACAGGGGATTCAGCCCCAGCATTTT. The chain has TRBV9 and TRBJ1-5; 8 bases map to TRBD1. The CDR3 length is 14 residues. Looked up from germline, CDR1 is SGDLS and CDR2 is YYNGEE. The ends lost 0 bases at V and 6 bases at J; junction bases unmatched: 2. The whole variable domain, filled in from reference TRBV9 and TRBJ1-5, reads DSGVTQTPKHLITATGQRVTLRCSPRSGDLSVYWYQQSLDQGLQFLIQYYNGEERAKGNILERFSAQQFPDLHSELNLSSLELGDSALYFCASSVGQGIQPQHFGDGTRLSIL.

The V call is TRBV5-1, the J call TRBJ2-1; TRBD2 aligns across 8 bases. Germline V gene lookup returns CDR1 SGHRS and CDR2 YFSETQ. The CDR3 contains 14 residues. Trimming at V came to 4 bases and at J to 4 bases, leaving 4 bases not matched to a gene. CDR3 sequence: CASSPGGNYNEQFF. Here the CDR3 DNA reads TGCGCCAGCAGCCCGGGGGGGAATTACAATGAGCAGTTCTTC.

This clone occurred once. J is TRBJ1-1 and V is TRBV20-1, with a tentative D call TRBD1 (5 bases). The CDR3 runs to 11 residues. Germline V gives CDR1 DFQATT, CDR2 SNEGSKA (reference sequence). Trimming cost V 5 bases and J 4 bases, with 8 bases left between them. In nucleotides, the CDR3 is TGCAGTGCTGCTAGGGGCACTGAAGCTTTCTTT. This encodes CSAARGTEAFF.

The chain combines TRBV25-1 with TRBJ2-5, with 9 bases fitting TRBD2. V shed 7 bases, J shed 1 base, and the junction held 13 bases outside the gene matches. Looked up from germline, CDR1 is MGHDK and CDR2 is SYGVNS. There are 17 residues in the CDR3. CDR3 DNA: TGTGCCAGCACCCCGCCCCGGGGGCGGGGGGGCCAAGAGACCCAGTACTTC. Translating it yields CASTPPRGRGGQETQYF.

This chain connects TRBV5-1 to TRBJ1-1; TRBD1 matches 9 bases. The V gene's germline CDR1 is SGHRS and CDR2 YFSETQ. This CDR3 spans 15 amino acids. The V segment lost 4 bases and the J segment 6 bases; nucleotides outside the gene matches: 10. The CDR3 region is CASSPNQQGASEAFF. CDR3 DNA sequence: TGCGCCAGCAGCCCAAATCAACAGGGGGCCTCTGAAGCTTTCTTT.

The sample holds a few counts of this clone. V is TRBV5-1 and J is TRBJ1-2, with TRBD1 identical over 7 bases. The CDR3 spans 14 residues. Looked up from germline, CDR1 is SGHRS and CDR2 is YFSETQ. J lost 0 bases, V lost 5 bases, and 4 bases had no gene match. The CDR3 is CASRRDRANYGYTF. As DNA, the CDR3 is TGCGCCAGCAGACGGGACAGAGCTAACTATGGCTACACCTTC.

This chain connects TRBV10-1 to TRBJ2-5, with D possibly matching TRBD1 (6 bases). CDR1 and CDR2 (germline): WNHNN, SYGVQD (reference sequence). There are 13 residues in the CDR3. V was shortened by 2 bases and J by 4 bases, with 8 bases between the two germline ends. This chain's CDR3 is CASSEPGAETQYF. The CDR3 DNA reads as TGCGCCAGCAGTGAGCCAGGGGCAGAGACCCAGTACTTC.

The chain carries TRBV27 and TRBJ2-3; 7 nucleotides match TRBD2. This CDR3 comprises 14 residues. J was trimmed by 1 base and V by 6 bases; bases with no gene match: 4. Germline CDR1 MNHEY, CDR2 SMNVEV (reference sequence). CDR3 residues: CASRFGLGTDTQYF. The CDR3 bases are TGTGCCAGCAGGTTTGGACTAGGCACAGATACGCAGTATTTT.

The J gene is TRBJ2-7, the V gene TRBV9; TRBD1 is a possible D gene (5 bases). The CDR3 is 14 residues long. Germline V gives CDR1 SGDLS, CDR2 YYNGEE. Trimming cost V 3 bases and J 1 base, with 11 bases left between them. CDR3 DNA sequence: TGTGCCAGCAGCGCCGACAGCTTTTCCTACGAGCAGTACTTC. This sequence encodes CASSADSFSYEQYF.

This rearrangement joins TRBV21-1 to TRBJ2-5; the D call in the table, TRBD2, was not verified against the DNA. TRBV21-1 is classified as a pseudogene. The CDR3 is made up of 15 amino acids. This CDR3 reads CASSKRGGLWETQYF. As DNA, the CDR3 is TGTGCCAGCAGCAAACGGGGGGGGCTTTGGGAGACCCAGTACTTC.

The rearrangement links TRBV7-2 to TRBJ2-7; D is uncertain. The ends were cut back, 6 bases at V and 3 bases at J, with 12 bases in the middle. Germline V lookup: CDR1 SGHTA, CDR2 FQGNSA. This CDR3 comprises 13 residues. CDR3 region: CASSSSALYEQYF. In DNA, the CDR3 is TGTGCCAGCAGTTCCTCAGCCCTCTACGAGCAGTACTTC.

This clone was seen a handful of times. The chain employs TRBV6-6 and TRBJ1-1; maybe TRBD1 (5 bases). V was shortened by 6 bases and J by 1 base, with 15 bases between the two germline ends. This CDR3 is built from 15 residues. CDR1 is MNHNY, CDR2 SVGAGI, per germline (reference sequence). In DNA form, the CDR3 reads TGTGCCAGCAGCGTGCGGGGGATGGGGAACACTGAAGCTTTCTTT. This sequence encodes CASSVRGMGNTEAFF.